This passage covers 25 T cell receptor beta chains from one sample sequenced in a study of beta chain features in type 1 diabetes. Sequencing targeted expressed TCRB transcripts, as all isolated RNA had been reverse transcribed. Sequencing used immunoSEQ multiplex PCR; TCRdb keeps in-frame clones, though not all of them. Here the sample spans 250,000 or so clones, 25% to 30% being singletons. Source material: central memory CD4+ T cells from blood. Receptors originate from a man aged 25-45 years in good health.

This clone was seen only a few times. The CDR3, as DNA: TGTGCCAGCAGCTTGGATGGTCGGGACGGCTCCTACGAGCAGTACTTC. Protein: CASSLDGRDGSYEQYF. The chain links TRBV5-4 to TRBJ2-7; D is possibly TRBD1 or TRBD2 (5 bases each). Per the germline V gene, CDR1 is SGHNT and CDR2 is YYREEE (reference sequence). Trimming removed 0 bases at V and 0 bases at J, with 13 bases between. The CDR3 runs to 16 residues.

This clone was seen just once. The CDR3 nucleotides are TGTGCCAGCAGCCCCTTTGGGATAGCGGGGATCTCTTACGAGCAGTACTTC. Protein sequence: CASSPFGIAGISYEQYF. J is TRBJ2-7 and V is TRBV14; 8 bases align to TRBD2. V lost 4 bases to trimming and J lost 4 bases; unmatched junction nucleotides: 15. The CDR3 is made up of 17 amino acids. The V gene's germline CDR1 is SGHDN and CDR2 FVKESK.

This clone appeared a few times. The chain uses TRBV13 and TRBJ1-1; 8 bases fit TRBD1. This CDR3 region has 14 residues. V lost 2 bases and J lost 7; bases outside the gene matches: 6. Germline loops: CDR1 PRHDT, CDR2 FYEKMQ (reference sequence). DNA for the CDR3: TGTGCCAGCAGCTTATCCCGGACAGGGCTTGAAGCTTTCTTT. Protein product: CASSLSRTGLEAFF.

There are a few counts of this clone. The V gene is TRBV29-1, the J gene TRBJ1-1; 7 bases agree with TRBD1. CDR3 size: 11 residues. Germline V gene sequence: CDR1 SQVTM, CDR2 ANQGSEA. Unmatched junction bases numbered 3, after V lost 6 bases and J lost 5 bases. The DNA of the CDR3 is TGCAGCGTGACAGGGATTACTGAAGCTTTCTTT. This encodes CSVTGITEAFF. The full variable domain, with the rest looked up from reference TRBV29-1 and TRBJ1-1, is SAVISQKPSRDICQRGTSLTIQCQVDSQVTMMFWYRQQPGQSLTLIATANQGSEATYESGFVIDKFPISRPNLTFSTLTVSNMSPEDSSIYLCSVTGITEAFFGQGTRLTVV.

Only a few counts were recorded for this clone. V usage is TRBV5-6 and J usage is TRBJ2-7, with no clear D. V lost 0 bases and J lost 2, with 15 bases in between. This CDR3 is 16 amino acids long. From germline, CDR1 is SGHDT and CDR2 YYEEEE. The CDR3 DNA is TGTGCCAGCAGCTTGGCTCTTGGCCGATTTCCCTACGAGCAGTACTTC. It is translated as CASSLALGRFPYEQYF.

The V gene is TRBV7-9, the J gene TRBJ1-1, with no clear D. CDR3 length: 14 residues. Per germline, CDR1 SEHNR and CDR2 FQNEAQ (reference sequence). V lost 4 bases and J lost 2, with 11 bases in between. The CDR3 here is CASSSHSFNTEAFF. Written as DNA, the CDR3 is TGTGCCAGCAGCTCCCATTCTTTCAACACTGAAGCTTTCTTT.

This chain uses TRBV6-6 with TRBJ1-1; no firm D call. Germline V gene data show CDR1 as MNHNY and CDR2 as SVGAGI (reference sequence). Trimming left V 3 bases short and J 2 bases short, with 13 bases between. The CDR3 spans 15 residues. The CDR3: CASSYSIGRNTEAFF. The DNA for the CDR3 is TGTGCCAGCAGTTATAGTATCGGACGAAACACTGAAGCTTTCTTT.

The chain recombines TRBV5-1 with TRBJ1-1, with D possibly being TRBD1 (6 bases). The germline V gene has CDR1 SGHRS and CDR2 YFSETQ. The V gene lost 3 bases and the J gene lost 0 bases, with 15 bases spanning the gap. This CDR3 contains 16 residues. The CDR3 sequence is CASSSEQGDMNTEAFF. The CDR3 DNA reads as TGCGCCAGCAGCTCCGAACAGGGCGATATGAACACTGAAGCTTTCTTT.

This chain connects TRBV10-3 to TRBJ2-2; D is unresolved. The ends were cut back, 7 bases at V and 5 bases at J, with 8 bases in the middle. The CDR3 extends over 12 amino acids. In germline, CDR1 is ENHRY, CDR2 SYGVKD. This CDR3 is CAIKTPTGELFF. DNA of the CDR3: TGTGCCATCAAAACTCCGACCGGGGAGCTGTTTTTT.

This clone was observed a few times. The CDR3 DNA is TGTGCCAGCCAACTAGCGGGAGGGATTAATGAGCAGTTCTTC. Its translation: CASQLAGGINEQFF. This rearrangement joins TRBV11-2 to TRBJ2-1; 13 bases are a match to TRBD2. Germline CDR1 reads SGHAT; CDR2 reads FQNNGV. After removal of 8 bases from V and 7 bases from J, the junction contained 5 bases not matched to a gene. The CDR3 extends over 14 amino acids.

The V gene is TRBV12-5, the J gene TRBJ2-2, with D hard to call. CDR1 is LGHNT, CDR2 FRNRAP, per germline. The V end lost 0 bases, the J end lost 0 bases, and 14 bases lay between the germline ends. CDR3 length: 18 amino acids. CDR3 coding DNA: TGTGCTAGTGGTTTGGTAGTCAGCTCCCACACGAACACCGGGGAGCTGTTTTTT. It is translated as CASGLVVSSHTNTGELFF.

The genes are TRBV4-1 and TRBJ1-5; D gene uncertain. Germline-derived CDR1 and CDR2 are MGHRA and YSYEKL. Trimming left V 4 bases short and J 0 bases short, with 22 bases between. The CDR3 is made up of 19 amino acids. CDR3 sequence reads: CASSPRGSGIGNSNQPQHF. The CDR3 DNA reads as TGCGCCAGCAGCCCAAGAGGTTCCGGGATCGGAAATAGCAATCAGCCCCAGCATTTT.

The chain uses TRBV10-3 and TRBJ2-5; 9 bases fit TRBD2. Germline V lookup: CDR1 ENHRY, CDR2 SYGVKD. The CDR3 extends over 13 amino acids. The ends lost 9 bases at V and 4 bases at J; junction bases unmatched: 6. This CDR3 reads CAIAGGAGETQYF. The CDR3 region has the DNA TGTGCCATTGCGGGGGGGGCCGGAGAGACCCAGTACTTC.

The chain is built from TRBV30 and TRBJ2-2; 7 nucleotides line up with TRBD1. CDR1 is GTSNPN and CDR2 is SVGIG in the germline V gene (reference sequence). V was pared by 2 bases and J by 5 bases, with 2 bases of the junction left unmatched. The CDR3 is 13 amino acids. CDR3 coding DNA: TGTGCCTGGAGTCTGGACAGGACCGGGGAGCTGTTTTTT. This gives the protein CAWSLDRTGELFF.

CDR3 sequence (DNA): TGTGCCAGCAGCGCATCGGGACAGAGACAAGAGACCCAGTACTTC. It codes for CASSASGQRQETQYF. This rearrangement joins TRBV7-7 to TRBJ2-5; the match to TRBD1 covers 7 bases. CDR1 is SSHAT, CDR2 FNYEAQ, per germline (reference sequence). This CDR3 is 15 amino acids long. V lost 5 bases and J lost 2; bases outside the gene matches: 8.

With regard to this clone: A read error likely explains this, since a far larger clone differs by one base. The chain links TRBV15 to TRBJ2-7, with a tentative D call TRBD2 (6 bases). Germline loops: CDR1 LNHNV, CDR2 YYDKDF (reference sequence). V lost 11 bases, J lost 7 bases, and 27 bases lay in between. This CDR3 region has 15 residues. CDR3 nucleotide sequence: TGTGCCCCCCGCCTGGGAGGAGCGGAGCTTGAGGAGCAGTACTTC. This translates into CAPRLGGAELEEQYF.

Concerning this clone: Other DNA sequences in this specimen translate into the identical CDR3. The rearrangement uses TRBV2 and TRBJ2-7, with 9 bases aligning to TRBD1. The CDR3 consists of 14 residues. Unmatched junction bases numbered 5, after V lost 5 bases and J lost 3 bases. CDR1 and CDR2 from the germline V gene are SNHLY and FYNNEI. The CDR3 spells CASSKGQGIYEQYF. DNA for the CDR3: TGTGCCAGCAGTAAGGGACAGGGAATCTACGAGCAGTACTTC.

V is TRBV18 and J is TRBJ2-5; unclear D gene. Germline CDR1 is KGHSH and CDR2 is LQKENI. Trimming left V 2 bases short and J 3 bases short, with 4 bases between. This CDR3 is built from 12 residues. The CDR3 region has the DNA TGTGCCAGCTCACCAGGGAAAGAGACCCAGTACTTC. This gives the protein CASSPGKETQYF.

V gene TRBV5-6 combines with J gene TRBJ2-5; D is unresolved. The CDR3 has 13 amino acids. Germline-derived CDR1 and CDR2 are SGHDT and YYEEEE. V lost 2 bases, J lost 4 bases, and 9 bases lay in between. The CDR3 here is CASSLGSGETQYF. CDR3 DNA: TGTGCCAGCAGCTTAGGCAGTGGAGAGACCCAGTACTTC.

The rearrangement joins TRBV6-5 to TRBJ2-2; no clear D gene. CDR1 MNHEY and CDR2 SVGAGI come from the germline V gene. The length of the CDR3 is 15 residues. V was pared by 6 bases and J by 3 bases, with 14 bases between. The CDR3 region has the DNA TGTGCCAGCAGACGTCTATCCCGGGACACCGGGGAGCTGTTTTTT. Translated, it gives CASRRLSRDTGELFF.

CDR3 in DNA: TGTGCCAGCTCACCAGAACAGGGGGCGCGGACTAATGAAAAACTGTTTTTT. Translating it yields CASSPEQGARTNEKLFF. The chain uses TRBV18 and TRBJ1-4, with TRBD1 matching 9 bases. This CDR3 region has 17 residues. Germline values: CDR1 KGHSH, CDR2 LQKENI. V shed 2 bases and J 2 bases; nucleotides not matched to a gene: 6.

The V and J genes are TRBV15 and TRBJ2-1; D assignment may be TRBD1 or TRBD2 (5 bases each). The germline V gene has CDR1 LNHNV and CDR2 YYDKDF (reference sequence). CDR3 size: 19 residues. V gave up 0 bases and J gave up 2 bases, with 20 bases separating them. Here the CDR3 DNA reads TGTGCCACCAGCAGAGATCCCCCCTCGGGGCACGTGACCTACAATGAGCAGTTCTTC. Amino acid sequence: CATSRDPPSGHVTYNEQFF.

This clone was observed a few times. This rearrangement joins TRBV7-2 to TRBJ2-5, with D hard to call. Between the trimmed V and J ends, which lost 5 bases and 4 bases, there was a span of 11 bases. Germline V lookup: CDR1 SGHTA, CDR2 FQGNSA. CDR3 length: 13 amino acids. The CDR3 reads CASSPFPRETQYF. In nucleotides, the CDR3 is TGTGCCAGCAGCCCATTTCCGAGAGAGACCCAGTACTTC.

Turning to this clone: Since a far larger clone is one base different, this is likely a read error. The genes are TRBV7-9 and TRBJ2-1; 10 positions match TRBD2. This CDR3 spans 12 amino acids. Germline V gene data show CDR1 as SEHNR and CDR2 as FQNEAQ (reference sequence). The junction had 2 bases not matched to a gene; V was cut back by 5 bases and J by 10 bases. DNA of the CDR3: TGTGCCAGCAGCGTGGGACTAGCGGAGCAGTTCTTC. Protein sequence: CASSVGLAEQFF.

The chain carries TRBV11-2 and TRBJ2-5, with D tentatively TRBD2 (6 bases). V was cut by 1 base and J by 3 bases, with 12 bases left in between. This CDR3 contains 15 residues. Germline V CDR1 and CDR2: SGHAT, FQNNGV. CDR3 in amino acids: CASSLVGLAKETQYF. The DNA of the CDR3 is TGTGCCAGCAGCTTAGTGGGCCTAGCGAAAGAGACCCAGTACTTC.